Listed here is a single T cell receptor (beta chain). Per the study methods: Nucleated cell number was recorded as an estimate derived from reference gene primer amplification. TCRdb keeps only in-frame clones here, not all; method: immunoSEQ multiplex PCR. V and J calls and clone size are those listed in that table; D and trimming were worked out from the DNA. This sample has some 120,000 clones, with about 83% found just once. The data were taken from a study of blood T cell repertoires in COVID-19. About the study: COVID-19 samples, acute and convalescent, were from the United States, Italy and Spain. In each case, the material was cDNA or gDNA derived from T cells, B-cell-depleted T cells, or PBMCs.

This CDR3 is built from 13 residues. V was cut by 1 base and J by 3 bases, with 7 bases left in between. CDR1 is SGHDT and CDR2 is YYEEEE in the germline V gene. The receptor's source is a man older than 75 with active or convalescent COVID-19. The sequenced material came from peripheral blood. The chain employs TRBV5-6 and TRBJ2-5; D is unresolved. CDR3 bases: TGTGCCAGCAGCTTGATCCAGGAAGAGACCCAGTACTTC. This codes for CASSLIQEETQYF.